This T cell receptor beta chain came from a study of T-cell memory formation after mild COVID-19. Study-wide points: What remained unconfirmed was the SARS-CoV-2 specificity of second-wave clones peaking on day 37. Memory from before infection featured some responding clones, which suggests cross-reactive memory joined.

Note on this clonotype: Antigen: not known.

TCRdb processed the 5' RACE reads anew with MiXCR; each CDR3 protein has one entry. There are under 450,000 distinct CDR3 sequences in the sample; approximately 22% occur only once, and around 20% lies in the top ten. The CDR3 spans 16 residues. From germline, CDR1 is KGHDR and CDR2 SFDVKD. Unmatched junction bases numbered 12, after V lost 6 bases and J lost 7 bases. The receptor was isolated from a man younger than 30 who had mild COVID-19 (a few samples of this study predate the infection). Cell type and time point are not known. The chain couples TRBV24-1 to TRBJ2-1; 9 bases are a match to TRBD2. The sample comprised PBMCs or a T cell subset sorted from them (not recorded which). The CDR3 here is CATSPPGAGGLNEQFF. CDR3 nucleotide sequence: TGTGCCACCAGTCCACCCGGGGCGGGGGGGCTTAATGAGCAGTTCTTC.